The 15 T cell receptor beta chains in this list originate from one sample, sequenced in a study of T cells in localized non-small cell lung cancer. Using immunoSEQ multiplex PCR, the repertoire was profiled, and TCRdb retains in-frame clones only, with some absent. The table has over 1,500 clones, roughly 20% seen once. Sequencing used normal lung tissue next to the tumor, obtained before any cancer treatment. These receptors came from a woman aged 35 to 69 with stage I lung adenocarcinoma.

This clone has just a few counts. This rearrangement joins TRBV6-8 to TRBJ2-3; 9 nucleotides line up with TRBD1. V was clipped by 6 bases and J by 1 base; unmatched bases: 8. Germline CDR1 MNHGY, CDR2 SAAAGT. The CDR3 contains 16 residues. The chain's CDR3 is CASSRRTGGGTDTQYF. The DNA of the CDR3 is TGTGCCAGCAGCCGCCGCACAGGGGGCGGCACAGATACGCAGTATTTT.

This clone was found a few times. The CDR3 region has the DNA TGTGCCAGCAGCTTTCGGACAGCAACAATGAACACTGAAGCTTTCTTT. Translation: CASSFRTATMNTEAFF. The rearrangement joins TRBV11-3 to TRBJ1-1, with D perhaps matching TRBD1 (6 bases). From germline, CDR1 is SGHNT and CDR2 YENEEA. Trimming cost V 3 bases and J 0 bases, with 14 bases left between them. There are 16 residues in the CDR3.

This clone was seen only a few times. J is TRBJ2-7 and V is TRBV6-8; no definite D call. The ends were cut back, 9 bases at V and 5 bases at J, with 14 bases in the middle. Germline CDR1 MNHGY, CDR2 SAAAGT. This CDR3 has 12 amino acids. The CDR3 DNA follows: TGTGCCAGTAACCGGGTTGGTAACGAGCAGTACTTC. This sequence encodes CASNRVGNEQYF.

In this sample, this clone is medium-sized. The V call is TRBV4-1, the J call TRBJ2-7; D gene ambiguous. The CDR3 has 15 amino acids. V dropped 2 bases and J dropped 0 bases, with 11 bases sitting between them. Germline V gene data show CDR1 as MGHRA and CDR2 as YSYEKL. The CDR3 DNA sequence: TGCGCCAGCAGCCAACCAGAAGTCCTCTCCTACGAGCAGTACTTC. Residues: CASSQPEVLSYEQYF.

This chain uses TRBV6-8 with TRBJ2-5; no definite D call. V was trimmed by 5 bases and J by 3 bases, leaving 7 bases between them. This CDR3 is built from 12 residues. From germline, CDR1 is MNHGY and CDR2 SAAAGT. CDR3 DNA sequence: TGTGCCAGCAGTCTGTTGAAAGAGACCCAGTACTTC. It is translated as CASSLLKETQYF.

This chain joins TRBV30 and TRBJ1-2; D remains unclear. CDR3 length: 16 amino acids. With 4 bases removed from V and 6 bases from J, the gap between germline ends came to 24 bases. Germline V lookup: CDR1 GTSNPN, CDR2 SVGIG (reference sequence). The CDR3: CAWTHFRRTMVDGYTF. CDR3 in DNA: TGTGCCTGGACCCACTTCCGGCGAACTATGGTCGATGGCTACACCTTC. Full variable domain (remainder filled in from reference TRBV30 and TRBJ1-2): SQTIHQWPATLVQPVGSPLSLECTVEGTSNPNLYWYRQAAGRGLQLLFYSVGIGQISSEVPQNLSASRPQDRQFILSSKKLLLSDSGFYLCAWTHFRRTMVDGYTFGSGTRLTVV.

The chain has TRBV28 and TRBJ1-2; maybe TRBD1 (5 bases). Germline V gene lookup returns CDR1 MDHEN and CDR2 SYDVKM. Trimming stripped 7 bases from V and 1 base from J, with 10 bases between. This CDR3 contains 13 residues. The CDR3 here is CASIPQGNYGYTF. CDR3 DNA: TGTGCCAGCATCCCGCAGGGTAACTATGGCTACACCTTC.

The chain is built from TRBV6-8 and TRBJ1-1, with D hard to call. This CDR3 comprises 18 residues. Germline-derived CDR1 and CDR2 are MNHGY and SAAAGT. Between the trimmed V and J ends, which lost 5 bases and 5 bases, there was a span of 27 bases. In DNA, the CDR3 is TGTGCCAGCAGTAGCGTGACGTTGCGCGACGGGAGTCGAACTGAAGCTTTCTTT. This gives the protein CASSSVTLRDGSRTEAFF.

This clone was seen only a few times. The rearrangement links TRBV7-2 to TRBJ2-3, with D unresolved. Germline lookup yields CDR1 SGHTA and CDR2 FQGNSA. The CDR3 spans 13 residues. Trimming removed 1 base at V and 2 bases at J, with 4 bases between. The chain's CDR3 is CASSLVHTDTQYF. The CDR3 DNA reads as TGTGCCAGCAGCTTAGTACACACAGATACGCAGTATTTT. Together with reference TRBV7-2 and TRBJ2-3, the CDR3 gives the full variable domain: GAGVSQSPSNKVTEKGKDVELRCDPISGHTALYWYRQSLGQGLEFLIYFQGNSAPDKSGLPSDRFSAERTGGSVSTLTIQRTQQEDSAVYLCASSLVHTDTQYFGPGTRLTVL.

This clone occurred a few times. The rearrangement uses TRBV6-8 and TRBJ1-6; no clear D gene. CDR1 MNHGY and CDR2 SAAAGT come from the germline V gene. There are 13 residues in the CDR3. V was cut by 2 bases and J by 4 bases, with 3 bases left in between. The CDR3 sequence is CASSYRYNSPLHF. The CDR3 region has the DNA TGTGCCAGCAGTTACCGGTATAATTCACCCCTCCACTTT.

The CDR3, as DNA: TGTGCCAGCAGAACCGGACTAGCGGGGCTTGAGCAGTTCTTC. This translates into CASRTGLAGLEQFF. The V and J genes are TRBV6-8 and TRBJ2-1; 12 nucleotides line up with TRBD2. The CDR3 loop spans 14 amino acids. Germline CDR1 MNHGY, CDR2 SAAAGT. J gave up 9 bases and V 6 bases, and 6 bases lay outside the gene matches.

This clone appeared a few times. This chain uses TRBV11-3 with TRBJ2-1; D may be TRBD2 (7 bases). There are 16 residues in the CDR3. V lost 7 bases and J lost 0, with 16 bases in between. Germline values: CDR1 SGHNT, CDR2 YENEEA. The CDR3: CASTTRGGSSYNEQFF. CDR3 coding DNA: TGTGCCAGCACCACAAGGGGGGGCAGCTCCTACAATGAGCAGTTCTTC. Variable domain in full (rest from reference TRBV11-3 and TRBJ2-1): EAGVVQSPRYKIIEKKQPVAFWCNPISGHNTLYWYLQNLGQGPELLIRYENEEAVDDSQLPKDRFSAERLKGVDSTLKIQPAELGDSAVYLCASTTRGGSSYNEQFFGPGTRLTVL.

This chain uses TRBV10-3 with TRBJ2-3; D gene uncertain. CDR3 length: 13 amino acids. The V end lost 2 bases, the J end lost 5 bases, and 8 bases lay between the germline ends. The V gene's germline CDR1 is ENHRY and CDR2 SYGVKD. Here the CDR3 DNA reads TGTGCCATCAGTGAGGTGGCAATAGATACGCAGTATTTT. It codes for CAISEVAIDTQYF.

The chain couples TRBV11-3 to TRBJ1-1; 8 nucleotides align to TRBD1. V was pared by 5 bases and J by 0 bases, with 11 bases of the junction left unmatched. CDR1 SGHNT and CDR2 YENEEA come from the germline V gene. The CDR3 totals 17 residues. As DNA, the CDR3 is TGTGCCAGCAGCCCACGGCGACAGGGGACCTTGAACACTGAAGCTTTCTTT. It yields the protein CASSPRRQGTLNTEAFF.

The genes are TRBV5-1 and TRBJ2-5; 8 nucleotides align to TRBD2. V was pared by 2 bases and J by 1 base, with 1 base of the junction left unmatched. The germline gives CDR1 SGHRS, CDR2 YFSETQ. The CDR3 totals 14 residues. The CDR3 DNA sequence: TGCGCCAGCAGCTTTCGGGGGGGCCAAGAGACCCAGTACTTC. Protein product: CASSFRGGQETQYF.